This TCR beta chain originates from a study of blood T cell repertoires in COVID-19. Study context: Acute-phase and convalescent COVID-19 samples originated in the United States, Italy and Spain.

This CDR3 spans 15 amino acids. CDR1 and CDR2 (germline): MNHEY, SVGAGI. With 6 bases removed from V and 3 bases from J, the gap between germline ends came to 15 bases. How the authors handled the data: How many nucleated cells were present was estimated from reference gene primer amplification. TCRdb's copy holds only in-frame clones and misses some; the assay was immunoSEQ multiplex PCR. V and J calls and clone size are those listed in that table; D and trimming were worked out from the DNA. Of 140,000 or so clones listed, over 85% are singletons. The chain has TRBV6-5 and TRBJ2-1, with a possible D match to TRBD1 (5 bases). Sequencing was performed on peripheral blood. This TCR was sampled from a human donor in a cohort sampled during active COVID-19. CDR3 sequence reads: CASRNGGAVYNEQFF. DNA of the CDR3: TGTGCCAGCAGGAACGGTGGGGCAGTCTACAATGAGCAGTTCTTC.